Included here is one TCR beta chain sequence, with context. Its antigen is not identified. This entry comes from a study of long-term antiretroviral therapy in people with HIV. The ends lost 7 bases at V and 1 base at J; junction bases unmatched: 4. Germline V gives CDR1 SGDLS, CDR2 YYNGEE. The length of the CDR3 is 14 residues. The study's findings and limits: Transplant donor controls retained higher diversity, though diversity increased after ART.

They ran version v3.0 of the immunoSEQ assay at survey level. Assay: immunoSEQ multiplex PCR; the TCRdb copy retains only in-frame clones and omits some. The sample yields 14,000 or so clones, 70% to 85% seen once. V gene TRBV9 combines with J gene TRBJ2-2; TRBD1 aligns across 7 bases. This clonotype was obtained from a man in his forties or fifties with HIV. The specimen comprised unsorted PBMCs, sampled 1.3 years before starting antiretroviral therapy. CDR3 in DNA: TGTGCCAGCCGGACAGGAAGGAACACCGGGGAGCTGTTTTTT. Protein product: CASRTGRNTGELFF.